The 13 T cell receptor beta chains reported below all come from one sample, sequenced in a study of cytomegalovirus exposure and HLA in healthy donors. PCR employed 60 Vbeta and 13 Jbeta primers. Produced via immunoSEQ multiplex PCR; TCRdb's table is partial and in-frame only. Among approximately 190,000 clones listed, more than 75% were seen once. Specimen: PBMCs. Every receptor here comes from a woman aged 18-29 years in good health and CMV-seronegative.

The rearrangement links TRBV5-1 to TRBJ1-2; D may be TRBD1 (6 bases). CDR3 length equals 16 residues. Looked up from germline, CDR1 is SGHRS and CDR2 is YFSETQ. Trimming stripped 4 bases from V and 2 bases from J, with 18 bases between. CDR3 amino acids: CASSRTEQGENYGYTF. As DNA, the CDR3 is TGCGCCAGCAGCCGTACCGAACAGGGTGAAAACTATGGCTACACCTTC. Full variable domain (missing parts from reference TRBV5-1 and TRBJ1-2): KAGVTQTPRYLIKTRGQQVTLSCSPISGHRSVSWYQQTPGQGLQFLFEYFSETQRNKGNFPGRFSGRQFSNSRSEMNVSTLELGDSALYLCASSRTEQGENYGYTFGSGTRLTVV.

The chain employs TRBV30 and TRBJ2-1; 11 nucleotides agree with TRBD2. The CDR3 spans 14 residues. V lost 1 base to trimming and J lost 7 bases; unmatched junction nucleotides: 3. In germline, CDR1 is GTSNPN, CDR2 SVGIG (reference sequence). As DNA, the CDR3 is TGTGCCTGGAGTGGAGTAGCGGGAGGGAATGAGCAGTTCTTC. As protein: CAWSGVAGGNEQFF.

The gene calls are TRBV18 and TRBJ2-2; 11 bases align to TRBD1. Germline lookup yields CDR1 KGHSH and CDR2 LQKENI. J lost 4 bases, V lost 2 bases, and 6 bases had no gene match. The CDR3 has 17 residues. CDR3 in amino acids: CASSPYTGTGGTGELFF. The CDR3 DNA reads as TGTGCCAGCTCACCATACACCGGGACAGGGGGCACCGGGGAGCTGTTTTTT.

The chain carries TRBV30 and TRBJ1-5; no clear D. This CDR3 spans 13 amino acids. V shed 1 base and J shed 4 bases, with 8 bases lying between them. CDR1 is GTSNPN, CDR2 SVGIG, per germline (reference sequence). CDR3 in DNA: TGTGCCTGGAGTGGAGGGAGTAATCAGCCCCAGCATTTT. The encoded protein is CAWSGGSNQPQHF.

This chain uses TRBV7-9 with TRBJ2-5; D is perhaps TRBD1 (6 bases). Germline V gene lookup returns CDR1 SEHNR and CDR2 FQNEAQ (reference sequence). The CDR3 is made up of 13 amino acids. V was cut by 3 bases and J by 2 bases, with 7 bases left in between. The CDR3 loop reads CASSFGQQETQYF. Here the CDR3 DNA reads TGTGCCAGCAGCTTCGGACAGCAAGAGACCCAGTACTTC.

The rearrangement links TRBV5-8 to TRBJ1-4; D perhaps matches TRBD1 (5 bases). CDR1 is SGHTS and CDR2 is YDEGEE in the germline V gene. The CDR3 runs 15 residues. V was shortened by 5 bases and J by 3 bases, with 14 bases between the two germline ends. CDR3 amino acids: CASRGSWGANEKLFF. CDR3 coding DNA: TGTGCCAGCAGGGGAAGTTGGGGGGCTAATGAAAAACTGTTTTTT.

As concerns this clone: This specimen includes other DNA sequences encoding the same CDR3. The chain recombines TRBV5-1 with TRBJ1-4; no clear D gene. The germline V and J ends were trimmed by 3 bases and 0 bases, with 6 bases remaining between them. CDR1 and CDR2 from the germline V gene are SGHRS and YFSETQ. This CDR3 has 14 residues. CDR3 sequence reads: CASSSTATNEKLFF. The CDR3 DNA sequence: TGCGCCAGCAGCTCAACAGCAACTAATGAAAAACTGTTTTTT.

The rearrangement uses TRBV7-9 and TRBJ2-1, with D maybe TRBD1 (5 bases). Trimming pared 1 base from V and 5 bases from J, leaving 9 bases between. The CDR3 is 14 amino acids. The V gene's germline CDR1 is SEHNR and CDR2 FQNEAQ (reference sequence). In DNA, the CDR3 is TGTGCCAGCAGCTTAGGGGTAGGGGACAATGAGCAGTTCTTC. Protein: CASSLGVGDNEQFF.

The count of this clone is one. CDR3 in amino acids: CASSQEEGDRLNTGELFF. The DNA of the CDR3 is TGTGCCAGCAGCCAAGAAGAAGGGGACAGACTGAACACCGGGGAGCTGTTTTTT. The chain has TRBV4-2 and TRBJ2-2, with 7 bases that match TRBD1. Germline loops: CDR1 LGHNA, CDR2 YNFKEQ. J lost 1 base, V lost 0 bases, and 8 bases had no gene match. This CDR3 comprises 18 residues.

The V gene is TRBV7-9, the J gene TRBJ2-5, with TRBD2 identical over 11 bases. This CDR3 comprises 18 residues. Germline-derived CDR1 and CDR2 are SEHNR and FQNEAQ (reference sequence). The trim removed 5 bases at V and 5 bases at J, leaving 16 bases unmatched. CDR3 nucleotides: TGTGCCAGCAGCCCTAGACGGGTAGCGGGGGGGCTTCCGGAGACCCAGTACTTC. It translates to CASSPRRVAGGLPETQYF.

V is TRBV27 and J is TRBJ1-4; TRBD1 agrees at 9 bases. The V segment lost 8 bases and the J segment 6 bases; nucleotides outside the gene matches: 4. Looked up from germline, CDR1 is MNHEY and CDR2 is SMNVEV (reference sequence). The CDR3 is 13 residues long. The CDR3 DNA reads TGTGCCAGCGGTCGACAGGGGGATGAAAAACTGTTTTTT. Translated: CASGRQGDEKLFF.

The chain joins TRBV7-9 to TRBJ2-7, with D maybe TRBD2 (6 bases). This CDR3 comprises 16 residues. Trimming took off 4 bases at V and 2 bases at J, with 18 bases between the two ends. CDR1 is SEHNR and CDR2 is FQNEAQ in the germline V gene (reference sequence). This CDR3 reads CASSSNRGGAAYEQYF. CDR3 in DNA: TGTGCCAGCAGCTCCAACCGCGGCGGGGCAGCCTACGAGCAGTACTTC.

This chain uses TRBV2 with TRBJ1-5; the match to TRBD1 covers 7 bases. V shed 8 bases, J shed 1 base, and the junction held 8 bases outside the gene matches. The CDR3 sequence is 15 residues long. The germline CDR1 and CDR2 sequences are SNHLY and FYNNEI. In nucleotides, the CDR3 is TGTGCCAGCGAAAGACAGGGTGTGAGCAATCAGCCCCAGCATTTT. Translated, it gives CASERQGVSNQPQHF.